This TCR beta chain emerged from a study of technical replicates of blood from several donors. J gave up 10 bases and V 5 bases, and 6 bases lay outside the gene matches. This CDR3 spans 12 amino acids. The germline CDR1 and CDR2 sequences are SGHVS and FQNEAQ. Generated by immunoSEQ multiplex PCR, the TCRdb table keeps only in-frame clones and is missing some. The repertoire holds 100,000 or so clones, with approximately 94% as singletons. The sequenced sample consisted of T cells isolated from PBMCs. The J gene is TRBJ1-1, the V gene TRBV7-8; TRBD1 aligns across 8 bases. The clonotype was recovered from a human donor in good health. CDR3 bases: TGTGCCAGCAGCCCAAAGACAGGGGCAGCTTTCTTT. Its protein is CASSPKTGAAFF.